This T cell receptor beta chain is drawn from a study of metastatic and nonmetastatic thyroid tumors. Study as a whole: From malignant and benign thyroid patients, repertoires in blood and in tumor or nodule tissue were compared.

Original handling: The study's classifier, a distant-metastasis tool for papillary thyroid cancer, was built using CDR3 differences across clinicopathological groups. TCRdb re-clonotyped the PCR reads via MiXCR. The V and J calls were determined by TCRdb, not by the authors. The sample lists about 16,000 clones; 20% to 25% were seen once. A remark on this clone: Its antigen is not known.

Findings and caveats of the study: When malignant thyroid tumors were compared with benign nodules, TCR beta diversity was reportedly significantly higher in the malignant tumors. This held in both blood and tumor samples.

None of the patients had undergone any treatment ahead of thyroid surgery. Germline lookup yields CDR1 DFQATT and CDR2 SNEGSKA (reference sequence). The J segment lost 7 bases and the V segment lost 6 bases, leaving 12 bases of the junction unmatched. This CDR3 is built from 15 residues. The chain recombines TRBV20-1 with TRBJ2-7; TRBD2 matches 13 bases. Input material: tumor tissue. The clonotype comes from a male donor with papillary thyroid cancer or a benign thyroid nodule (not recorded which). Some clones in this sample may be carry-over from other donors' samples. CDR3 amino acids: CSAGGGGLAGREQYF. CDR3 nucleotide sequence: TGCAGTGCCGGAGGGGGGGGACTAGCGGGACGGGAGCAGTACTTC.